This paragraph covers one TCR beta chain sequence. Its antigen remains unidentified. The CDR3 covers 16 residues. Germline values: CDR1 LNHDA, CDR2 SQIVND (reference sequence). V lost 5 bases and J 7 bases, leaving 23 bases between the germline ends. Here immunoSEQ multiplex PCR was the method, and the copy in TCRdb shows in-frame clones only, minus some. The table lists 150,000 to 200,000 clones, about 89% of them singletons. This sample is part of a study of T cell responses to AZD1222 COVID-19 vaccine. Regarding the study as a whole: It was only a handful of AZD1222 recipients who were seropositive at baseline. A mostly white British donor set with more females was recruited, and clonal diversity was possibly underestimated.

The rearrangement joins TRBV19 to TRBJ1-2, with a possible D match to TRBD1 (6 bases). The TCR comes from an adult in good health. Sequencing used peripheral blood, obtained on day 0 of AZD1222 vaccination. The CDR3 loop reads CASSAISAGAHAGYTF. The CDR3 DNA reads TGTGCCAGTAGTGCCATTTCAGCGGGGGCGCATGCTGGCTACACCTTC.